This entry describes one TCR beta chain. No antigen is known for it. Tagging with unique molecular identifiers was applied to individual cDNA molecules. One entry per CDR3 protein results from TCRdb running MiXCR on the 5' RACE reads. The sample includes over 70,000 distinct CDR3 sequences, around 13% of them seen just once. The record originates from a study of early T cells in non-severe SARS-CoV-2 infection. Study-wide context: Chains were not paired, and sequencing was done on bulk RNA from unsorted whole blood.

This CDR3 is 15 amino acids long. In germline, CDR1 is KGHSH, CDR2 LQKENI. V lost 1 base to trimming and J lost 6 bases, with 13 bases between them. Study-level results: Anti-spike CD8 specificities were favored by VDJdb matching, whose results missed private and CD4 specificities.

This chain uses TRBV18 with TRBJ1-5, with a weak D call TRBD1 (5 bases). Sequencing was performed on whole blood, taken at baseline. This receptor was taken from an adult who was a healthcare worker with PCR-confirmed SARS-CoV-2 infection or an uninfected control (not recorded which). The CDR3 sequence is CASSPRMDIGQPQHF. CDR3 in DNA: TGTGCCAGCTCACCACGGATGGACATCGGTCAGCCCCAGCATTTT.